This entry concerns a single TCR beta chain. Its antigen is not identified. The sample belongs to a study of shared clonotypes between healthy human individuals. Overall study context: Three CD4 naive, three CD4 memory, two CD8 naive and one CD8 memory plate were used per donor.

Per germline, CDR1 MGHRA and CDR2 YSYEKL. Trimming took off 5 bases at V and 3 bases at J, with 8 bases between the two ends. The CDR3 loop spans 13 amino acids. Findings of the study overall: When compared with the clonotypes that were shared by all four sorted-subset donors, the non-shared clonotypes turned out to have lower generation probabilities. Sequencing depth was expected to affect clonotype sharing among donors. Collection of samples was limited to blood; tissue repertoires likely differ.

Only in-frame clones appear in the TCRdb table, and some are missing; sequencing was by immunoSEQ multiplex PCR. The sample lists around 320,000 clones, about nine tenths seen once, with 15% to 20% in the top ten. The TCR was taken from a man aged 18 to 30 in good health. Specimen: memory CD8+ T cells sorted from blood. Subset meaning: CD45RO+ cells pooled with CCR7-negative TemRA cells. This sequence joins TRBV4-1 and TRBJ2-1, with unresolved D. DNA of the CDR3: TGCGCCAGCAGCGCCGCGAGCTACAATGAGCAGTTCTTC. Protein: CASSAASYNEQFF.